This TCR beta chain was found in a study of regulatory T cells in long-lasting Graves disease. Findings and caveats of the study: Having only a small sample size may have limited accuracy.

Note on this clonotype: The antigen remains undetermined.

Construction of the TCR beta libraries employed iRepertoire HTBI primers in conjunction with Arm-PCR of CDR3 regions. TCRdb independently ran MiXCR on the multiplex PCR reads; one entry per CDR3 protein. The sample contains around 500,000 distinct CDR3 sequences, 9.5% to 15% of which appear only once. The CDR3 loop spans 13 amino acids. V lost 4 bases, J lost 2 bases, and 11 bases lay in between. Germline CDR1 and CDR2: GTSNPN and SVGIG (reference sequence). Time point specified: newly diagnosed GD, antithyroid drugs for less than 3 months. Researchers made the TCR library from RNA that was extracted from PBMCs. These data also formed part of another study, on T cells in Graves' hyperthyroidism and ophthalmopathy. That source reports: Patients showing uncontrolled infection, other autoimmune disease, pregnancy or lactation were ineligible.

This TCR was recovered from a woman aged 25 to 39 with Graves disease. This rearrangement joins TRBV30 to TRBJ1-1; D is undetermined. The sample here was peripheral blood mononuclear cells (PBMCs), taken at new diagnosis, from a patient treated with antithyroid drugs. CDR3 coding DNA: TGTGCCTGGATAGCATACCCCAACACTGAAGCTTTCTTT. Translation: CAWIAYPNTEAFF. The full variable domain, in which reference TRBV30 and TRBJ1-1 provide the parts outside the CDR3, is SQTIHQWPATLVQPVGSPLSLECTVEGTSNPNLYWYRQAAGRGLQLLFYSVGIGQISSEVPQNLSASRPQDRQFILSSKKLLLSDSGFYLCAWIAYPNTEAFFGQGTRLTVV.